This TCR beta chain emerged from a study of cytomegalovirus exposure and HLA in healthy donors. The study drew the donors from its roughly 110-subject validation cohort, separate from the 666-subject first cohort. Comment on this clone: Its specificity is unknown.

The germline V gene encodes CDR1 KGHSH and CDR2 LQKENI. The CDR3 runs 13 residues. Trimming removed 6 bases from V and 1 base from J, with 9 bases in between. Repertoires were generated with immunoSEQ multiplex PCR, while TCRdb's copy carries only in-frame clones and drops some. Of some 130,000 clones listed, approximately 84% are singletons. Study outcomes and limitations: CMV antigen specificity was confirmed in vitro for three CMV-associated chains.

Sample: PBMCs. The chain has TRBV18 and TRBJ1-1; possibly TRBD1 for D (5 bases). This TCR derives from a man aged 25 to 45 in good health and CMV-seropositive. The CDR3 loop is CASSSDRNTEAFF. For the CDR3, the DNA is TGTGCCAGCTCCTCCGACAGGAACACTGAAGCTTTCTTT.